The 19 T cell receptor beta chains below come from one sample, sequenced in a study of T cell clonality in common variable immunodeficiency. Sequencing used immunoSEQ multiplex PCR; TCRdb keeps in-frame clones, though not all of them. The repertoire consists of some 42,000 clones, none detected only once. What was sequenced was peripheral blood mononuclear cells. These TCRs come from a person aged 18 to 70 in good health.

This clone has a count of ten or more. With the read ending 3 residues before the CDR3 end, the germline J gene is used to fill in that end. The chain employs TRBV19 and TRBJ2-1; 10 bases line up with TRBD2. After removal of 10 bases from V and 0 bases from J, the junction contained 12 bases not matched to a gene. This CDR3 contains 17 residues. Germline-derived CDR1 and CDR2 are LNHDA and SQIVND (reference sequence). CDR3 DNA, as far as it was read: TGTGCCACCCGCGCTACTAGCGGGGTACACTCCTACAATGAG. It encodes CATRATSGVHSYNE. The whole CDR3 is CATRATSGVHSYNEQFF.

This clone has just a few counts. The sequence runs out 3 residues before the end of the CDR3; the remainder is reconstructed from the germline J gene. The V and J genes are TRBV5-1 and TRBJ1-1, with D unclear. The V end lost 0 bases, the J end lost 4 bases, and 13 bases lay between the germline ends. Germline V lookup: CDR1 SGHRS, CDR2 YFSETQ. This CDR3 contains 15 residues. The CDR3 is CASSLAYPVGTEAFF. The part of the CDR3 DNA that was read is TGCGCCAGCAGCTTGGCCTATCCGGTTGGCACTGAA.

This clone was recorded many times. The read ends 3 residues early relative to the CDR3; the germline J gene fills the gap. J is TRBJ2-1 and V is TRBV10-3, with a possible D match to TRBD2 (6 bases). Looked up from germline, CDR1 is ENHRY and CDR2 is SYGVKD. V dropped 6 bases and J dropped 8 bases, with 11 bases sitting between them. This CDR3 is built from 12 residues. The CDR3 spells CAISVREDEQFF. The covered CDR3 bases are TGTGCCATCAGCGTCAGGGAGGATGAG.

This clone was counted many times. The read terminates 3 residues before the CDR3 end, so the remaining end is supplied by the germline J gene. The chain carries TRBV30 and TRBJ2-7, with D possibly matching TRBD2 (6 bases). The length of the CDR3 is 12 residues. Trimming pared 5 bases from V and 0 bases from J, leaving 8 bases between. Germline values: CDR1 GTSNPN, CDR2 SVGIG (reference sequence). The CDR3 region is CAWGDSSYEQYF. The sequenced CDR3 bases are TGTGCCTGGGGGGACTCCTCCTACGAG.

This clone was observed at least ten times. The read finishes 3 residues shy of the CDR3 end, and the germline J gene is used to complete it. The chain links TRBV7-8 to TRBJ2-7; TRBD1 is a possible D gene (6 bases). This CDR3 contains 15 residues. The V end lost 0 bases, the J end lost 0 bases, and 9 bases lay between the germline ends. In germline, CDR1 is SGHVS, CDR2 FQNEAQ. The CDR3 sequence is CASSLARDISYEQYF. The sequenced part of the CDR3 DNA is TGTGCCAGCAGCTTAGCCCGGGACATCTCCTACGAG.

This clone showed up just a few times. The CDR3 is cut off 3 residues early in the read; its end comes from the germline J gene. This rearrangement joins TRBV7-8 to TRBJ2-3; a possible D gene is TRBD2 (6 bases). CDR3 size: 15 residues. Germline V CDR1 and CDR2: SGHVS, FQNEAQ. CDR3 bases read: TGTGCCAGCAGCTTAGCGCTCGGGGGTCAAGAGACG. It yields the protein CASSLALGGQET. The CDR3 in its entirety is CASSLALGGQETQYF.

This clone was detected ten times or more. The sequenced fragment ends 3 residues before the CDR3 boundary, so the rest is inferred from the germline J gene. V usage is TRBV3-1 (or the pseudogene TRBV3-2) and J usage is TRBJ2-7; D unclear. The V end was cut by 4 bases, the J end by 2 bases, with 9 bases between. The CDR3 length is 13 residues. CDR1 LGHDT and CDR2 YNNKEL come from the germline V gene (reference sequence). The CDR3 here is CASSPYKTYEQYF. The CDR3 bases that were read are TGTGCCAGCAGCCCCTATAAAACCTACGAG.

Points on this clone: The read falls 3 residues short of the CDR3 end, and the missing part is taken from the germline J gene. J is TRBJ1-1 and V is TRBV7-9; D perhaps matches TRBD1 (5 bases). Germline V gene lookup returns CDR1 SEHNR and CDR2 FQNEAQ (reference sequence). This CDR3 comprises 13 residues. The CDR3: CASSSWGDYGAFF. The covered CDR3 bases are TGTGCCAGCAGCTCCTGGGGGGACTATGGC.

There are many counts of this clone. The read comes to an end 3 residues before the CDR3 does, leaving the germline J gene to fill in the end. The chain has TRBV18 and TRBJ2-3, with a weak D call TRBD1 (5 bases). V was clipped by 6 bases and J by 2 bases, with 12 bases between them. Per germline, CDR1 KGHSH and CDR2 LQKENI. This CDR3 has 14 amino acids. The DNA read from the CDR3 is TGTGCCAGCTCCTTTAGACAGAACACAGATACG. Translated: CASSFRQNTDT. The whole CDR3 region reads CASSFRQNTDTQYF.

This clone appeared a few times. The CDR3 sequence: CASSSLAKAYEQYF. CDR3 DNA, as far as it was read: TGTGCCAGCAGCTCACTAGCAAAAGCCTACGAG. The genes are TRBV7-9 and TRBJ2-7, with D perhaps TRBD2 (6 bases). The read terminates 3 residues ahead of where the CDR3 ends, so the germline J gene completes it. The V end lost 4 bases, the J end lost 2 bases, and 12 bases lay between the germline ends. This CDR3 has 14 residues. Germline assignment: CDR1 SEHNR and CDR2 FQNEAQ (reference sequence).

About this clone itself: The read ends 3 residues shy of where the CDR3 ends; the end is completed using the germline J gene. The gene calls are TRBV20-1 and TRBJ2-1; D unresolved. Germline V CDR1 and CDR2: DFQATT, SNEGSKA (reference sequence). Trimming stripped 0 bases from V and 2 bases from J, with 11 bases between. The CDR3 loop spans 15 amino acids. Incomplete CDR3 DNA: TGCAGTGCTAGAGATCCAACTATTCCCTACAATGAG. This gives the protein CSARDPTIPYNE. The whole CDR3 sequence is CSARDPTIPYNEQFF.

A few counts support this clone. The CDR3 end is not reached by the read, which stops 3 residues before it; the germline J gene fills it in. The chain has TRBV7-2 and TRBJ1-2; D perhaps matches TRBD1 (6 bases). CDR3 length: 14 amino acids. The germline V gene has CDR1 SGHTA and CDR2 FQGNSA. CDR3 sequence: CASSSGFNRETYTF. The CDR3 bases that were read are TGTGCCAGCAGCTCGGGATTTAACAGGGAGACC.

Within the sample, this clone is medium-sized. Read sequence stops 3 residues before the CDR3 end, and the germline J gene provides the missing end. The chain joins TRBV5-1 to TRBJ1-4, with TRBD1 matching 8 bases. V lost 0 bases to trimming and J lost 5 bases; unmatched junction nucleotides: 3. There are 15 residues in the CDR3. The V gene's germline CDR1 is SGHRS and CDR2 YFSETQ. CDR3 amino acids: CASSLAGTGNEKLFF. The CDR3 bases that were read are TGCGCCAGCAGCTTGGCCGGGACAGGAAATGAAAAA.

This clone was seen at least ten times. The read comes to an end 3 residues before the CDR3 does, leaving the germline J gene to fill in the end. The V and J genes are TRBV5-1 and TRBJ2-3; 10 bases map to TRBD2. The germline V gene has CDR1 SGHRS and CDR2 YFSETQ. This CDR3 has 16 residues. V lost 4 bases, J lost 0 bases, and 5 bases stayed unmatched. The part of the CDR3 DNA that was read is TGCGCCAGCAGCCTAGGACTAGCGGCAAGCACAGATACG. It yields the protein CASSLGLAASTDT. The whole CDR3 is CASSLGLAASTDTQYF.

This clone was found many times. Read coverage stops 3 residues before the CDR3 terminus; the germline J gene supplies the remainder. The gene calls are TRBV7-8 and TRBJ2-7; 7 bases map to TRBD1. The CDR3 consists of 14 residues. The trim removed 3 bases at V and 1 base at J, leaving 3 bases unmatched. The germline V gene encodes CDR1 SGHVS and CDR2 FQNEAQ. The CDR3 DNA, read in part, is TGTGCCAGCAGCTTGTCGGGACAGTCCTACGAG. Translating it yields CASSLSGQSYE. The complete CDR3 reads CASSLSGQSYEQYF. The whole variable domain, filled in from reference TRBV7-8 and TRBJ2-7, reads GAGVSQSPRYKVAKRGQDVALRCDPISGHVSLFWYQQALGQGPEFLTYFQNEAQLDKSGLPSDRFFAERPEGSVSTLKIQRTQQEDSAVYLCASSLSGQSYEQYFGPGTRLTVT.

This clone was seen a few times. The read finishes 3 residues shy of the CDR3 end, and the germline J gene is used to complete it. The chain combines TRBV5-3 with TRBJ2-1, with 9 bases identical to TRBD2. TRBV5-3 falls under the ORF class, with uncertain function. CDR3 length: 18 residues. The J segment lost 2 bases and the V segment lost 0 bases, leaving 9 bases of the junction unmatched. CDR3 amino acids: CARSLVVSAGGPYNEQFF. Incomplete CDR3 DNA: TGTGCCAGAAGCTTGGTGGTCTCGGCGGGAGGGCCCTACAATGAG.

This clone was seen repeatedly, ten times or more. The CDR3 extends 3 residues past the end of the read, so its final part is completed from the germline J gene. This chain connects TRBV10-3 to TRBJ1-2; TRBD1 matches at 10 bases. Germline CDR1 is ENHRY and CDR2 is SYGVKD. The CDR3 extends over 13 amino acids. After removal of 6 bases from V and 3 bases from J, the junction contained 1 base not matched to a gene. CDR3 protein: CAISGTGDYGYTF. The sequenced part of the CDR3 DNA is TGTGCCATCAGCGGGACAGGGGACTATGGC.

This clone was observed many times. The read terminates 3 residues ahead of where the CDR3 ends, so the germline J gene completes it. The chain joins TRBV9 to TRBJ2-7; 8 bases are a match to TRBD1. The germline gives CDR1 SGDLS, CDR2 YYNGEE. V gave up 4 bases and J gave up 5 bases; unmatched junction bases: 11. The CDR3 is made up of 15 amino acids. This CDR3 is CASSPRDRGINEQYF. The CDR3 bases that were read are TGTGCCAGCAGCCCAAGAGACAGGGGAATCAACGAG.

This clone was seen a handful of times. The sequenced fragment ends 3 residues before the CDR3 boundary, so the rest is inferred from the germline J gene. The J gene is TRBJ1-2, the V gene TRBV6-2 or TRBV6-3; D not resolved. This CDR3 is 15 amino acids long. Germline CDR1 reads MNHEY; CDR2 reads SVGEGT. CDR3 bases read: TGTGCCAGCGGGCCTCTAGCGGGAGGCTACAATGAC. Its translation: CASGPLAGGYND. The whole CDR3 protein reads CASGPLAGGYNDYTF.